The rows below give T cell receptor beta chains drawn from one sample of a study of blood T cell repertoires in COVID-19. Profiling relied on immunoSEQ multiplex PCR, and the TCRdb table lists in-frame clones only, not all of them. The sample carries tens of thousands of clones, over 75% recorded once. Sequencing was performed on peripheral blood. The receptor source for this set is a man older than 75 with acute or convalescent COVID-19. The CDR3 runs from the conserved cysteine through the conserved F or W. The order of the fields is J gene, V gene, D gene, clone size, CDR3 protein, CDR3 DNA. The D gene is left open where the match is weak. A row's size may be missing; if present it is once, few, many or a size class.

TRBJ2-5 TRBV6-1 . . CASSEWAGAGETQYF TGTGCCAGCAGTGAGTGGGCGGGCGCCGGTGAGACCCAGTACTTC
TRBJ1-5 TRBV6-1 . . CASSEARGGNQPQHF TGTGCCAGCAGTGAAGCCCGAGGAGGGAATCAGCCCCAGCATTTT
TRBJ1-2 TRBV28 . once CASSLGREGGYTF TGTGCCAGCAGTTTGGGCAGGGAAGGGGGCTACACCTTC
TRBJ2-5 TRBV6-5 TRBD1 . CATSGQPFETQYF TGTGCCACCTCGGGACAGCCCTTCGAGACCCAGTACTTC
TRBJ2-2 TRBV5-6 TRBD1 . CASSLGPGGTGELFF TGTGCCAGCAGCTTGGGGCCAGGGGGTACCGGGGAGCTGTTTTTT
TRBJ1-3 TRBV11-2 TRBD1 . CASSLTGAGNTIYF TGTGCCAGCAGCTTGACAGGGGCTGGAAACACCATATATTTT
TRBJ2-3 TRBV6-2/TRBV6-3 TRBD1 . CASSPGTGFDTDTQYF TGTGCCAGCAGTCCAGGGACAGGGTTCGATACAGATACGCAGTATTTT
TRBJ2-7 TRBV3-1/TRBV3-2 . . CASSQIRGYEQYF TGTGCCAGCAGCCAAATCCGGGGATACGAGCAGTACTTC
TRBJ1-1 TRBV7-8 . . CASSPWGGTEAFF TGTGCCAGCAGCCCTTGGGGGGGGACTGAAGCTTTCTTT
TRBJ2-7 TRBV18 TRBD1 . CASSQTGGFSYEQYF TGTGCCAGCTCACAAACAGGGGGCTTCTCCTACGAGCAGTACTTC
TRBJ2-3 TRBV27 TRBD2 . CASSFGAAGGSLLWYF TGTGCCAGCAGTTTTGGGGCAGCGGGGGGGTCCCTCCTGTGGTATTTT
TRBJ1-1 TRBV4-2 . once CASSRSGRENTEAFF TGTGCCAGCAGCCGATCGGGTCGTGAAAACACTGAAGCTTTCTTT
TRBJ1-3 TRBV5-6 . . CASSSQGNTIYF TGTGCCAGCAGCTCACAGGGAAACACCATATATTTT
TRBJ1-3 TRBV7-9 . . CASSMDITGNTIYF TGTGCCAGCAGCATGGACATTACTGGAAACACCATATATTTT
TRBJ1-1 TRBV19 TRBD1 . CASRPTGDTEAFF TGTGCCAGTAGGCCCACAGGGGACACTGAAGCTTTCTTT
TRBJ1-1 TRBV29-1 . . CTSEWGAEAFF TGCACCTCCGAGTGGGGGGCTGAAGCTTTCTTT
TRBJ1-1 TRBV11-1 . . CASSPRENTEAFF TGTGCCAGCAGTCCGAGGGAGAACACTGAAGCTTTCTTT
TRBJ1-3 TRBV5-1 . . CASSGTTGSGNTIYF TGCGCCAGCAGCGGAACGACGGGCTCTGGAAACACCATATATTTT
TRBJ1-1 TRBV28 TRBD1 . CASSLSQGAAFF TGTGCCAGCAGTTTATCACAGGGGGCCGCTTTCTTT
TRBJ2-5 TRBV6-6 . . CASRPTGTPERETQYF TGTGCCAGCAGGCCAACCGGGACACCCGAGCGGGAGACCCAGTACTTC
TRBJ1-3 TRBV7-2 . . CASSLAPGSTGNTIYF TGTGCCAGCAGCTTAGCTCCCGGGTCGACTGGAAACACCATATATTTT
TRBJ1-2 TRBV11-2 TRBD1 . CATRRGGQGGHGYTF TGTGCCACCAGGAGGGGGGGACAGGGAGGTCATGGCTACACCTTC
TRBJ1-2 TRBV3-1/TRBV3-2 . . CASSQGGPGGYTF TGTGCCAGCAGCCAGGGGGGGCCGGGAGGCTACACCTTC
TRBJ1-5 TRBV20-1 . . CSASLGVNQPQHF TGCAGTGCTAGTCTGGGAGTCAATCAGCCCCAGCATTTT
TRBJ1-1 TRBV7-3 . . CASSERQGTEAFF TGTGCCAGCAGTGAGAGGCAGGGGACTGAAGCTTTCTTT
TRBJ2-5 TRBV5-1 . . CASSSTGQSQETQYF TGCGCCAGCAGTTCTACCGGACAGAGCCAAGAGACCCAGTACTTC
TRBJ2-1 TRBV9 TRBD2 . CASSVGQEGGSSYNEQFF TGTGCCAGCAGCGTAGGACAAGAGGGAGGGAGCTCCTACAATGAGCAGTTCTTC
TRBJ1-2 TRBV7-9 TRBD1 once CASSLAGQGAGGYTF TGTGCCAGCAGCTTAGCTGGACAGGGGGCGGGAGGCTACACCTTC
TRBJ1-4 TRBV5-1 . . CASSTRTLTGDEKLFF TGCGCCAGCAGCACCAGGACCCTAACCGGGGATGAAAAACTGTTTTTT
TRBJ2-5 TRBV27 . . CASGLHGGQETQYF TGTGCCAGCGGCCTACATGGCGGGCAAGAGACCCAGTACTTC
TRBJ1-3 TRBV7-3 . . CASSPGGSGNTIYF TGTGCCAGCAGCCCGGGGGGCTCTGGAAACACCATATATTTT
TRBJ1-1 TRBV25-1 TRBD1 . CASSARAGTGSTEAFF TGTGCCAGCAGTGCCAGGGCCGGGACAGGGAGTACTGAAGCTTTCTTT
TRBJ2-2 TRBV7-2 TRBD1 . CASSLWGQGAGELFF TGTGCCAGCAGCTTATGGGGACAGGGGGCCGGGGAGCTGTTTTTT
TRBJ2-1 TRBV7-9 TRBD2 . CASSLSGWGGSSYNEQFF TGTGCCAGCAGCCTATCCGGATGGGGGGGTAGCTCCTACAATGAGCAGTTCTTC
TRBJ2-1 TRBV11-2 TRBD2 . CAIGTSGPRAHNEQFF TGTGCCATCGGGACTAGCGGACCCAGGGCCCACAATGAGCAGTTCTTC
TRBJ1-2 TRBV7-6 TRBD1 . CASSLGRAGTGVYTF TGTGCCAGCAGCTTAGGGAGGGCGGGGACAGGAGTCTACACCTTC
TRBJ1-6 TRBV5-8 . . CASSLAVGVNSPLHF TGTGCCAGCAGCTTGGCCGTCGGTGTTAATTCACCCCTCCACTTT
TRBJ2-7 TRBV24-1 TRBD1 . CATQWTGLYEQYF TGTGCCACCCAATGGACAGGGCTCTACGAGCAGTACTTC
TRBJ1-4 TRBV5-6 TRBD1 few CAGLLDRGNEKLFF TGTGCCGGCTTACTGGACAGGGGAAATGAAAAACTGTTTTTT
TRBJ1-1 TRBV14 TRBD1 . CASSPDRASTEAFF TGTGCCAGCAGCCCCGACAGGGCCTCAACTGAAGCTTTCTTT
TRBJ2-3 TRBV6-5 . . CASRGAWRDTQYF TGTGCCAGCAGGGGGGCATGGCGAGATACGCAGTATTTT
TRBJ1-2 TRBV7-9 TRBD1 . CASSLLTGEDGYTF TGTGCCAGCAGCTTACTAACAGGGGAGGATGGCTACACCTTC
TRBJ1-2 TRBV2 TRBD1 . CASSEGWDRDGYTF TGTGCCAGCAGTGAAGGGTGGGACAGAGATGGCTACACCTTC
TRBJ2-5 TRBV15 TRBD2 . CATSRGGEGAIKETQYF TGTGCCACCAGCAGAGGGGGGGAGGGAGCGATCAAAGAGACCCAGTACTTC
TRBJ1-6 TRBV6-2/TRBV6-3 TRBD1 . CASSSPGQGKSPLHF TGTGCCAGCAGTTCTCCGGGACAGGGGAAATCACCCCTCCACTTT
TRBJ2-2 TRBV30 . . CAWSVLLTGELFF TGTGCCTGGAGTGTACTCCTCACCGGGGAGCTGTTTTTT
TRBJ1-4 TRBV11-2 TRBD1 . CASRGEGTGGKKLFF TGTGCCAGCAGGGGAGAGGGGACAGGGGGCAAAAAACTGTTTTTT
TRBJ2-7 TRBV2 TRBD1 once CASSPTGGSISYEQYF TGTGCCAGCAGTCCCACAGGGGGATCTATCTCCTACGAGCAGTACTTC
TRBJ1-1 TRBV6-6 . . CASSYFPGVNTEAFF TGTGCCAGCAGTTACTTTCCGGGGGTGAACACTGAAGCTTTCTTT
TRBJ2-7 TRBV19 . . CASSIVVGVWEQYF TGTGCCAGTAGTATAGTTGTAGGAGTATGGGAGCAGTACTTC
TRBJ1-1 TRBV5-4 . . CASSRQENTEAFF TGTGCCAGCAGCCGACAGGAGAACACTGAAGCTTTCTTT
TRBJ1-3 TRBV6-2/TRBV6-3 . . CASSYSSQGGGNTIYF TGTGCCAGCAGTTACTCGAGCCAGGGTGGTGGAAACACCATATATTTT
TRBJ2-3 TRBV7-2 TRBD2 . CASSFSGTGRDTQYF TGTGCCAGCAGCTTCAGCGGGACGGGCCGGGATACGCAGTATTTT
TRBJ1-5 TRBV19 . . CASSIGREQPQHF TGTGCCAGTAGTATTGGGAGGGAGCAGCCCCAGCATTTT
TRBJ1-2 TRBV5-6 . . CASSPDSHGYTF TGTGCCAGCAGCCCGGACAGTCACGGCTACACCTTC
TRBJ1-6 TRBV10-3 . . CAISESREGDSPLHF TGTGCCATCAGTGAGTCGAGGGAGGGCGATTCACCCCTCCACTTT
TRBJ1-1 TRBV19 . . CASSPTRATEAFF TGTGCCAGTAGTCCCACCAGGGCCACTGAAGCTTTCTTT
TRBJ2-5 TRBV13 . . CASSLRGIQETQYF TGTGCCAGCAGCTTACGGGGGATCCAAGAGACCCAGTACTTC
TRBJ2-5 TRBV5-8 . few CASSLVGGGQETQYF TGTGCCAGCAGCTTGGTAGGCGGTGGTCAAGAGACCCAGTACTTC